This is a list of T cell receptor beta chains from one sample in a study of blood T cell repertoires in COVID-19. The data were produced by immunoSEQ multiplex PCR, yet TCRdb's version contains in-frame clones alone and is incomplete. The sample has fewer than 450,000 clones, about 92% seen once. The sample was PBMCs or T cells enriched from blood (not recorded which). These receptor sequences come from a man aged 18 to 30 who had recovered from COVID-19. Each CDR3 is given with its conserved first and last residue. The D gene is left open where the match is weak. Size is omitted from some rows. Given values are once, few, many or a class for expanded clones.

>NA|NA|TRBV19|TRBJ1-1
CASSIRRDTEAFF
TGTGCCAGTAGTATAAGGCGGGACACTGAAGCTTTCTTT
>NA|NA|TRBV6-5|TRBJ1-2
CASSSGLGINYGYTF
TGTGCCAGCAGTTCAGGGTTGGGCATTAACTATGGCTACACCTTC
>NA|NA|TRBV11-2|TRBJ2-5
CASSFRYGSETQYF
TGTGCCAGCAGCTTTCGGTACGGGAGTGAGACCCAGTACTTC
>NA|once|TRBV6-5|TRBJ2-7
CASSYSQALSYEQYF
TGTGCCAGCAGTTACTCACAGGCTCTCTCCTACGAGCAGTACTTC
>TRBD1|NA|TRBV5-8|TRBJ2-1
CASGQYWGQSSYNEQFF
TGTGCCAGCGGCCAGTATTGGGGACAGAGCTCCTACAATGAGCAGTTCTTC
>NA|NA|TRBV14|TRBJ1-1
CASRRQGGTGMTEAFF
TGTGCCAGCAGGAGACAAGGGGGAACAGGGATGACTGAAGCTTTCTTT
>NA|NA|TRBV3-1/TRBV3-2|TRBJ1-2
CASSPPGNYGYTF
TGTGCCAGCAGCCCCCCCGGTAACTATGGCTACACCTTC
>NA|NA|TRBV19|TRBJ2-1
CASTGSSYNEQFF
TGTGCCAGTACCGGGAGCTCCTACAATGAGCAGTTCTTC
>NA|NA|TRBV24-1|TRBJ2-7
CATSDPTGNEQYF
TGTGCCACCAGTGATCCTACAGGTAACGAGCAGTACTTC
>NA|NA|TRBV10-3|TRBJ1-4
CAISPEVGSEKLFF
TGTGCCATCAGCCCGGAGGTAGGGAGTGAAAAACTGTTTTTT
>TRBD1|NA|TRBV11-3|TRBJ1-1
CASSRAVTGVAFF
TGTGCCAGCAGCAGGGCCGTTACAGGGGTAGCTTTCTTT
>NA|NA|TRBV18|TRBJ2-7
CASSPSSVNYEQYF
TGTGCCAGCTCACCAAGTTCGGTAAATTACGAGCAGTACTTC
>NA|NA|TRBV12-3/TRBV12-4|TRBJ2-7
CASSLKVGEQYF
TGTGCCAGCAGTTTAAAGGTCGGGGAGCAGTACTTC
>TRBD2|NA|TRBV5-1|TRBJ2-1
CASSPGTSGYNEQFF
TGCGCCAGCAGCCCCGGGACTAGCGGGTACAATGAGCAGTTCTTC
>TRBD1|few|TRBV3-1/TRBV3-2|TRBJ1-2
CASSQDTLSGTGGGYTF
TGTGCCAGCAGCCAAGATACTCTATCCGGGACAGGGGGTGGCTACACCTTC
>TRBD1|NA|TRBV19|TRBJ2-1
CASTPTGGGYNEQFF
TGTGCCAGTACGCCGACAGGGGGTGGCTACAATGAGCAGTTCTTC
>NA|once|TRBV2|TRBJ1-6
CASSLRHKSSYNSPLHF
TGTGCCAGCAGCCTACGACACAAAAGCTCCTATAATTCACCCCTCCACTTT
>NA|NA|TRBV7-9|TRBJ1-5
CASSPTDLGQPQHF
TGTGCCAGCAGCCCGACTGACCTTGGACAGCCCCAGCATTTT
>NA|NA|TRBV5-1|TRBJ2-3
CASHDLASTDTQYF
TGCGCCAGCCATGACCTAGCTTCCACAGATACGCAGTATTTT
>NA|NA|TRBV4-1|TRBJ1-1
CASSQADRRHTEAFF
TGCGCCAGCAGCCAAGCAGACAGGAGGCACACTGAAGCTTTCTTT
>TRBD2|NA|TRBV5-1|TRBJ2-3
CASSSGLAGADTQYF
TGCGCCAGCAGCTCGGGACTAGCGGGAGCGGATACGCAGTATTTT
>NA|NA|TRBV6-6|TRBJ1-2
CASSTPPYSGYTF
TGTGCCAGCAGTACCCCACCTTACAGCGGCTACACCTTC
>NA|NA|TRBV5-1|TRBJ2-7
CASSLEPGSYEQYF
TGCGCCAGCAGCTTGGAGCCAGGTTCCTACGAGCAGTACTTC
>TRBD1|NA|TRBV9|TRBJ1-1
CASSSTGEAEAFF
TGTGCCAGCAGCTCAACAGGGGAAGCTGAAGCTTTCTTT
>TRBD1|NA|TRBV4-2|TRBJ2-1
CASSQEGRDRRTYNEQFF
TGTGCCAGCAGCCAAGAGGGTCGGGACAGGAGAACCTACAATGAGCAGTTCTTC
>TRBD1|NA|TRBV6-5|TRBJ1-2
CASRPDRSVEGYTF
TGTGCCAGCAGACCGGACAGGTCGGTAGAGGGCTACACCTTC
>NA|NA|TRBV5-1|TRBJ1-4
CASSPGNEKLFF
TGCGCCAGCAGCCCAGGGAATGAAAAACTGTTTTTT